The present TCR beta chain was sequenced within a study of blood T cell repertoires in COVID-19. In the study overall: Spain, Italy and the United States supplied samples that represented acute and convalescent COVID-19. T cells, B-cell-depleted T cells, or PBMCs provided the cDNA or gDNA that served as material.

In the study's own analysis: By means of reference gene primer amplification, nucleated cell counts were estimated. Sequencing was performed with immunoSEQ multiplex PCR; in TCRdb, only in-frame clones are kept and a portion is missing. That table supplies the V and J calls and clone size; D and trimming were determined from the DNA. This table has some 180,000 clones, approximately 83% appearing once. Germline CDR1 reads SGDLS; CDR2 reads YYNGEE. V was shortened by 2 bases and J by 0 bases, with 8 bases between the two germline ends. The CDR3 spans 15 residues. The receptor was derived from a woman of 80 years or more with acute or convalescent COVID-19. Sequencing was performed on peripheral blood. V usage is TRBV9 and J usage is TRBJ1-4, with unresolved D. The CDR3 DNA reads TGTGCCAGCAGCGTCTCCACAGCAACTAATGAAAAACTGTTTTTT. Residues: CASSVSTATNEKLFF.